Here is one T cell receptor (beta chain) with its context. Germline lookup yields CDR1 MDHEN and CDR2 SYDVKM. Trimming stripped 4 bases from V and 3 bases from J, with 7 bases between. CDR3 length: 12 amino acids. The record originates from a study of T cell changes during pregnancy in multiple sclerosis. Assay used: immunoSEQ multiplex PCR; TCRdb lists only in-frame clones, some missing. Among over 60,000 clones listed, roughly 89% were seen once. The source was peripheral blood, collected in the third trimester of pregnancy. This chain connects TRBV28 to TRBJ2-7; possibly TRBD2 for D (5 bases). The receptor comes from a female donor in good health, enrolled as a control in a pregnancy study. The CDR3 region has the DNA TGTGCCAGCAGTTACGGGGACTACGAGCAGTACTTC. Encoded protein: CASSYGDYEQYF.